The 8 T cell receptor beta chains in this list originate from one sample, sequenced in a study of T cell responses to AZD1222 COVID-19 vaccine. Sequenced by immunoSEQ multiplex PCR; TCRdb stores in-frame clones only, minus some. The table lists under 170,000 clones, more than 90% of them singletons. This sample comprised peripheral blood, obtained 28 days after the second AZD1222 dose. All receptors derive from an adult who received the AZD1222 COVID-19 vaccine.

This clone was seen only once. J is TRBJ2-7 and V is TRBV5-1, with 9 bases matching TRBD2. CDR3 length equals 13 residues. Trimming removed 1 base from V and 4 bases from J; junction bases left unmatched: 0. Germline V gene data show CDR1 as SGHRS and CDR2 as YFSETQ. The CDR3 here is CASSLTSGYEQYF. DNA of the CDR3: TGCGCCAGCAGCTTGACTAGCGGGTACGAGCAGTACTTC.

This rearrangement joins TRBV27 to TRBJ2-1; a possible D gene is TRBD2 (5 bases). CDR3 size: 19 residues. Trimming removed 2 bases at V and 4 bases at J, with 24 bases between. The germline gives CDR1 MNHEY, CDR2 SMNVEV (reference sequence). The CDR3 here is CASSLRPPRPGSKYNEQFF. The CDR3, as DNA: TGTGCCAGCAGTTTACGGCCCCCACGTCCGGGGTCCAAGTACAATGAGCAGTTCTTC.

This chain uses TRBV18 with TRBJ1-1, with D perhaps matching TRBD1 (5 bases). Trimming took 2 bases from V and 8 from J, leaving 12 bases between them. This CDR3 contains 13 residues. Germline CDR1 and CDR2: KGHSH and LQKENI. DNA for the CDR3: TGTGCCAGCTCACCAATGAGGGAGGGGGAAGCTTTCTTT. It encodes CASSPMREGEAFF.

This chain connects TRBV19 to TRBJ1-2; D gene uncertain. Trimming took 3 bases from V and 6 from J, leaving 20 bases between them. CDR1 is LNHDA, CDR2 SQIVND, per germline (reference sequence). The CDR3 covers 16 residues. This CDR3 is CASSIMVMADGNGYTF. In DNA form, the CDR3 reads TGTGCCAGTAGTATTATGGTTATGGCCGATGGTAATGGCTACACCTTC.

The chain combines TRBV9 with TRBJ2-7; D is perhaps TRBD1 (5 bases). The CDR3 spans 15 residues. Germline CDR1 reads SGDLS; CDR2 reads YYNGEE. V dropped 0 bases and J dropped 0 bases, with 10 bases sitting between them. As DNA, the CDR3 is TGTGCCAGCAGCGTAGGTCTGGGGCACTCCTACGAGCAGTACTTC. The encoded protein is CASSVGLGHSYEQYF.

The CDR3 loop reads CASSSGQANEQYF. The DNA for the CDR3 is TGTGCCAGCAGCTCCGGACAGGCCAACGAGCAGTACTTC. This sequence joins TRBV7-3 and TRBJ2-7; TRBD1 agrees at 7 bases. The J segment lost 5 bases and the V segment lost 4 bases, leaving 5 bases of the junction unmatched. The CDR3 extends over 13 amino acids. The germline CDR1 and CDR2 sequences are SGHTA and FQGTGA.

The chain joins TRBV28 to TRBJ1-4, with D hard to call. Germline V gene lookup returns CDR1 MDHEN and CDR2 SYDVKM. The CDR3 loop spans 15 amino acids. Trimming stripped 6 bases from V and 0 bases from J, with 11 bases between. CDR3 loop: CASSVEPATNEKLFF. The CDR3 DNA sequence: TGTGCCAGCAGCGTAGAACCCGCAACTAATGAAAAACTGTTTTTT.

The chain recombines TRBV6-5 with TRBJ2-7; unclear D gene. V lost 2 bases and J lost 5, with 16 bases in between. CDR3 length equals 15 residues. Germline CDR1 and CDR2: MNHEY and SVGAGI. The CDR3 here is CASSYTDVAGHEQYF. The CDR3 DNA sequence: TGTGCCAGCAGTTACACCGACGTTGCCGGCCACGAGCAGTACTTC.